This T cell receptor (beta chain) is from a study of blood T cell repertoires in COVID-19. Study-wide background: COVID-19 samples collected from the United States, Italy and Spain covered acute and convalescent phases.

Sequenced by immunoSEQ multiplex PCR; TCRdb stores in-frame clones only, minus some. The table includes over 200,000 clones, almost 90% detected once. V was clipped by 4 bases and J by 3 bases, with 10 bases between them. CDR3 length: 13 amino acids. Germline V CDR1 and CDR2: SGHKS, YYEKEE (reference sequence). This clonotype originated in a man aged 18 to 29 with active or convalescent COVID-19. The chain joins TRBV5-5 to TRBJ1-2; unclear D gene. The sequenced sample was peripheral blood. CDR3 amino acids: CASSPVGDYGYTF. CDR3 DNA sequence: TGTGCCAGCAGCCCCGTGGGAGACTATGGCTACACCTTC.